The 28 T cell receptor beta chains below come from one sample, sequenced in a study of neurological immune-mediated disorders. Using its own MiXCR run on the 5' RACE reads, TCRdb lists one record per CDR3 protein. The data contain 65,000 to 95,000 distinct CDR3 sequences, approximately 5% of them seen just once; the ten biggest clones take up 2.2%. Sequenced sample: PBMCs. Receptor source: a woman under 40 with multiple sclerosis.

At least ten counts were recorded for this clonotype. The rearrangement uses TRBV5-1 and TRBJ2-7; the D gene is possibly TRBD2 (5 bases). Trimming left V 4 bases short and J 12 bases short, with 44 bases between. The CDR3 consists of 21 residues. CDR1 and CDR2 from the germline V gene are SGHRS and YFSETQ. This CDR3 is CASSAAGTLSTTPVVQSGGYF. CDR3 sequence (DNA): TGCGCCAGCAGCGCGGCCGGAACTCTCTCGACCACCCCGGTAGTTCAAAGCGGCGGGTACTTC.

This clonotype was seen a handful of times. The chain carries TRBV5-1 and TRBJ2-3; 11 bases fit TRBD2. V dropped 2 bases and J dropped 5; count of bases not matched to a gene: 10. The CDR3 has 17 residues. Germline loops: CDR1 SGHRS, CDR2 YFSETQ. The CDR3 DNA reads TGCGCCAGCAGCTTCGAGGTACTAGCGGGAGTACAAGATACGCAGTATTTT. Protein: CASSFEVLAGVQDTQYF.

This clonotype was seen a few times. The chain carries TRBV28 and TRBJ2-1; maybe TRBD2 (5 bases). CDR3 length: 11 amino acids. Looked up from germline, CDR1 is MDHEN and CDR2 is SYDVKM. Trimming pared 6 bases from V and 7 bases from J, leaving 7 bases between. Written as DNA, the CDR3 is TGTGCCAGCAGCCGACTAAATGAGCAGTTCTTC. It translates to CASSRLNEQFF.

This clonotype was observed many times. This chain joins TRBV5-1 and TRBJ2-3; TRBD2 matches 8 bases. CDR1 is SGHRS and CDR2 is YFSETQ in the germline V gene. V dropped 1 base and J dropped 4; count of bases not matched to a gene: 5. The CDR3 sequence is 15 residues long. The DNA for the CDR3 is TGCGCCAGCAGCTTGAGCGGGGGCGGCGCAGATACGCAGTATTTT. This translates into CASSLSGGGADTQYF.

The chain recombines TRBV27 with TRBJ2-1; 11 bases match TRBD2. J gave up 5 bases and V 5 bases, and 8 bases lay outside the gene matches. This CDR3 is built from 16 residues. Germline assignment: CDR1 MNHEY and CDR2 SMNVEV (reference sequence). CDR3 sequence: CASSPELAGVDNEQFF. The CDR3 DNA follows: TGTGCCAGCAGTCCAGAACTAGCGGGAGTTGACAATGAGCAGTTCTTC.

There are many counts of this clonotype. The chain couples TRBV7-8 to TRBJ2-1; D is possibly TRBD1 or TRBD2 (5 bases each). CDR1 SGHVS and CDR2 FQNEAQ come from the germline V gene. Trimming took 4 bases from V and 9 from J, leaving 22 bases between them. The CDR3 runs to 16 residues. CDR3 residues: CASSSNRALRGGEQFF. The CDR3 DNA follows: TGTGCCAGCAGCTCGAACCGGGCCCTCCGTGGGGGTGAGCAGTTCTTC.

There are a few counts of this clonotype. V gene TRBV6-2 or TRBV6-3 combines with J gene TRBJ2-7, with D possibly matching TRBD2 (5 bases). The CDR3 is 15 amino acids. Trimming shortened V by 5 bases and J by 4 bases, and 18 bases separated the two germline ends. Germline-derived CDR1 and CDR2 are MNHEY and SVGEGT. The CDR3 loop is CASSPDSPLGYEQYV. The CDR3 nucleotides read TGTGCCAGCAGTCCGGACTCACCCCTGGGGTACGAGCAGTACGTC.

This clonotype was observed many times. The V call is TRBV20-1, the J call TRBJ1-5; no clear D gene. Per the germline V gene, CDR1 is DFQATT and CDR2 is SNEGSKA (reference sequence). V lost 3 bases to trimming and J lost 5 bases, with 11 bases between them. The CDR3 covers 13 residues. The CDR3 is CSASNSQDQPQHF. DNA for the CDR3: TGCAGTGCTAGTAACAGTCAGGATCAGCCCCAGCATTTT.

This clonotype was observed at least ten times. The DNA of the CDR3 is TGCGCCAGCAGCCCAGGGCCCACAGATACGCAGTATTTT. It codes for CASSPGPTDTQYF. V usage is TRBV5-1 and J usage is TRBJ2-3, with a tentative D call TRBD1 (5 bases). The germline gives CDR1 SGHRS, CDR2 YFSETQ. V dropped 4 bases and J dropped 2 bases, with 8 bases sitting between them. This CDR3 is built from 13 residues.

In this sample, this clonotype turned up many times. The rearrangement links TRBV7-6 to TRBJ2-3; D gene ambiguous. With 1 base removed from V and 7 bases from J, the gap between germline ends came to 6 bases. Germline V gene data show CDR1 as SGHVS and CDR2 as FNYEAQ. This CDR3 is built from 12 residues. DNA for the CDR3: TGTGCCAGCAGCTTAGGGGTGCATACGCAGTATTTT. Encoded protein: CASSLGVHTQYF.

The rearrangement joins TRBV3-1 to TRBJ2-3; D perhaps matches TRBD2 (6 bases). This CDR3 is built from 18 residues. V lost 1 base and J lost 5, with 22 bases in between. The germline V gene encodes CDR1 LGHDT and CDR2 YNNKEL (reference sequence). As DNA, the CDR3 is TGTGCCAGCAGCCAAGGGCGGGACCCGGGATCCTTGGGAGATACGCAGTATTTT. Its protein is CASSQGRDPGSLGDTQYF.

This clonotype has just a few counts. The rearrangement uses TRBV27 and TRBJ1-5; D unclear. This CDR3 is built from 14 residues. Looked up from germline, CDR1 is MNHEY and CDR2 is SMNVEV (reference sequence). V dropped 3 bases and J dropped 0 bases, with 6 bases sitting between them. As DNA, the CDR3 is TGTGCCAGCAGTTTGGGCAGTAGCAATCAGCCCCAGCATTTT. It is translated as CASSLGSSNQPQHF.

This clonotype appeared many times. The V and J genes are TRBV7-9 and TRBJ1-4, with D perhaps TRBD1 (5 bases). The CDR3 totals 14 residues. The germline V and J ends were trimmed by 2 bases and 5 bases, with 9 bases remaining between them. Germline-derived CDR1 and CDR2 are SEHNR and FQNEAQ (reference sequence). CDR3 sequence (DNA): TGTGCCAGCAGCTTAAGGGACCCGAATGAAAAACTGTTTTTT. It specifies CASSLRDPNEKLFF.

This clonotype occurred many times. This rearrangement joins TRBV4-1 to TRBJ2-7; the D gene is possibly TRBD2 (5 bases). This CDR3 comprises 18 residues. Germline V gene lookup returns CDR1 MGHRA and CDR2 YSYEKL. With 1 base removed from V and 0 bases from J, the gap between germline ends came to 19 bases. This CDR3 is CASSQGRGGSLFSYEQYF. The CDR3 coding sequence is TGCGCCAGCAGCCAAGGGAGAGGAGGATCACTATTCTCCTACGAGCAGTACTTC.

This clonotype was observed many times. The rearrangement links TRBV5-6 to TRBJ2-7; a possible D gene is TRBD1 (5 bases). The CDR3 loop spans 12 amino acids. CDR1 SGHDT and CDR2 YYEEEE come from the germline V gene. V shed 4 bases and J shed 4 bases, with 9 bases lying between them. The CDR3 DNA reads TGTGCCAGCAGCCGACAGAGGTACGAGCAGTACTTC. Its protein product is CASSRQRYEQYF. Full variable domain (missing parts from reference TRBV5-6 and TRBJ2-7): DAGVTQSPTHLIKTRGQQVTLRCSPKSGHDTVSWYQQALGQGPQFIFQYYEEEERQRGNFPDRFSGHQFPNYSSELNVNALLLGDSALYLCASSRQRYEQYFGPGTRLTVT.

In this sample, this clonotype turned up a few times. A read error may be the cause here, since a much bigger clone is one base away. The V gene is TRBV5-6, the J gene TRBJ2-3; D remains unclear. The CDR3 is 12 residues long. Germline CDR1 is SGHDT and CDR2 is YYEEEE. The CDR3 DNA follows: TGTGACAGCAGCTGGAGCACAGATACGCAGTATTTT. Protein product: CDSSWSTDTQYF.

This clonotype was observed at least ten times. It may be a read error: a sequence one base away is much more abundant. The J gene is TRBJ2-7, the V gene TRBV12-3 or TRBV12-4; D possibly corresponds to TRBD2 (5 bases). V lost 6 bases to trimming and J lost 0 bases, with 12 bases between them. The length of the CDR3 is 14 residues. The CDR3 sequence is CASRPGNSSYEQYF. CDR3 bases: TGTGCCAGCAGGCCGGGAAATAGCTCCTACGAGCAGTACTTC.

This clonotype was seen repeatedly, ten times or more. The chain joins TRBV29-1 to TRBJ2-3; the match to TRBD1 covers 11 bases. Germline V gene lookup returns CDR1 SQVTM and CDR2 ANQGSEA. Losses at the gene ends were 7 bases for V and 6 bases for J; bases not matched to a gene: 6. CDR3 length: 13 amino acids. The chain's CDR3 is CSAGQGAGDTQYF. The DNA for the CDR3 is TGCAGCGCCGGACAGGGGGCCGGCGATACGCAGTATTTT.

This clonotype showed up just once. The chain employs TRBV10-3 and TRBJ2-7, with 7 bases identical to TRBD1. With 10 bases clipped from V and 2 bases from J, the junction kept 23 bases outside the gene matches. The CDR3 covers 18 residues. The germline V gene has CDR1 ENHRY and CDR2 SYGVKD. The CDR3 spells CATRFLAGFRDSAYEQYV. CDR3 coding DNA: TGTGCCACCAGGTTCCTGGCTGGTTTTCGGGACAGCGCCTACGAGCAGTACGTC.

In this sample, this clonotype turned up many times. This CDR3 reads CASSLSLGQAKPTQGYGYTF. The CDR3 bases are TGTGCCAGCAGCTTAAGTTTAGGGCAGGCCAAGCCCACTCAGGGCTATGGCTACACCTTC. The V gene is TRBV7-8, the J gene TRBJ1-2, with D possibly TRBD1 on 5 matching bases. CDR1 and CDR2 (germline): SGHVS, FQNEAQ. The CDR3 covers 20 residues. V gave up 2 bases and J gave up 4 bases, with 29 bases separating them.

This clonotype has at least ten counts. The CDR3 spells CSALGSISYNEQFF. The CDR3 nucleotides read TGCAGTGCTCTGGGAAGTATCTCCTACAATGAGCAGTTCTTC. This chain links TRBV20-1 with TRBJ2-1; D remains ambiguous. Germline CDR1 and CDR2: DFQATT and SNEGSKA (reference sequence). V was shortened by 5 bases and J by 0 bases, with 11 bases between the two germline ends. The CDR3 spans 14 residues.

This clonotype was observed at least ten times. The V and J genes are TRBV20-1 and TRBJ1-1; a weak D match, TRBD1 (6 bases). From germline, CDR1 is DFQATT and CDR2 SNEGSKA (reference sequence). The germline V and J ends were trimmed by 3 bases and 1 base, with 9 bases remaining between them. This CDR3 spans 13 amino acids. The CDR3 DNA reads as TGCAGTGCTAGGTCGGACAGGAACACTGAAGCTTTCTTT. It specifies CSARSDRNTEAFF.

This clonotype came up many times. Here the CDR3 reads CASSTLGTSGPGNIQYF. In nucleotides, the CDR3 is TGTGCCAGCAGCACCCTCGGGACTAGCGGCCCAGGGAACATTCAGTACTTC. J is TRBJ2-4 and V is TRBV7-8; 11 nucleotides match TRBD2. The germline CDR1 and CDR2 sequences are SGHVS and FQNEAQ. CDR3 length: 17 amino acids. Unmatched junction bases numbered 13, after V lost 5 bases and J lost 7 bases.

This clonotype occurred many times. This rearrangement joins TRBV5-1 to TRBJ1-1; tentative D call: TRBD1 (6 bases). CDR1 is SGHRS, CDR2 YFSETQ, per germline. The V end lost 6 bases, the J end lost 3 bases, and 15 bases lay between the germline ends. This CDR3 spans 14 amino acids. The CDR3 reads CASTPQGGYTEAFF. CDR3 sequence (DNA): TGCGCCAGCACGCCACAGGGAGGGTACACTGAAGCTTTCTTT.

This clonotype has at least ten counts. One end of the junction is discordant with germline, which a read error may explain. V and J are TRBV20-1 and TRBJ2-3; TRBD2 aligns across 14 bases. The germline V gene encodes CDR1 DFQATT and CDR2 SNEGSKA (reference sequence). The CDR3 is 17 residues long. Here the CDR3 DNA reads TGCAGTGCAAGAGGGACTAGCGGGGGCCTGGTAACAGATACGCAGTATTTT. It yields the protein CSARGTSGGLVTDTQYF.

This clonotype was detected only a few times. The V call is TRBV20-1, the J call TRBJ1-1, with a tentative D call TRBD1 (6 bases). The CDR3 sequence is 13 residues long. Trimming took off 0 bases at V and 8 bases at J, with 13 bases between the two ends. The germline CDR1 and CDR2 sequences are DFQATT and SNEGSKA (reference sequence). Here the CDR3 reads CSARERTDIEAFF. CDR3 nucleotides: TGCAGTGCTAGAGAGAGGACAGATATCGAAGCTTTCTTT.

This clonotype was counted many times. The rearrangement uses TRBV2 and TRBJ2-1; D not certain. Looked up from germline, CDR1 is SNHLY and CDR2 is FYNNEI. The ends were cut back, 6 bases at V and 4 bases at J, with 4 bases in the middle. This CDR3 is 11 amino acids long. CDR3 bases: TGTGCCAGCAGCCCGTACAATGAGCAGTTCTTC. It is translated as CASSPYNEQFF.

The CDR3 is CASSFKGGKEAFF. The CDR3 nucleotides read TGTGCCAGCAGCTTCAAAGGGGGAAAGGAAGCTTTCTTT. This chain uses TRBV7-2 with TRBJ1-1; TRBD1 is a possible D gene (6 bases). From germline, CDR1 is SGHTA and CDR2 FQGNSA. The germline V and J ends were trimmed by 3 bases and 8 bases, with 13 bases remaining between them. The CDR3 is 13 amino acids.